Described below is a single T cell receptor (beta chain) sequence and its context. What antigen it recognizes has not been identified. No base quality values were provided; no much bigger clone lies one nucleotide off. The source of the sample is a study of identical twins (dated by TCRdb to about 2016). At the level of the whole study: To test whether fetal clonotypes persist, this study deep-sequenced TCR alpha and beta repertoires from monozygotic twins, from unrelated adults of various ages, and from cord blood. Replicate twin experiments were performed at different times using different library preparation protocols to rule out contamination. Study-level results and caveats: In beta out-of-frame sequences, excess twin sharing was weaker, because having fewer shared sequences lowered the signal-to-noise ratio. Zero-insertion analyses could be partly confounded by invariant T cells such as MAIT and iNKT, although diverse VJ usage argued against such confounding for most clonotypes. Compared with coincidental sharing between unrelated individuals, an excess of low generation-probability sequences was observed among out-of-frame TCR alpha sequences shared between twins. Because the same donors could not be followed over many years, the conclusions relied on cross-sectional statistical analysis. In monozygotic twins, recombination models systematically underestimated out-of-frame TCR alpha sharing, but the models matched the sharing seen between unrelated individuals. Fewer insertions were carried by abundant cord blood beta clonotypes; a weaker similar trend was observed in young adult naive repertoires, while no such trend was observed in memory repertoires.

From a lookup of the germline V gene, CDR1 and CDR2 are SGHTA and FQGNSA. V and J are trimmed by 0 bases and 6 bases, and the gene matches miss 10 bases of the junction. Including cysteine and phenylalanine, the CDR3 has 16 amino acids. Here the CDR3 DNA is all that survives: 48 bases in frame from base 1. All donors were healthy Caucasians. The twin cohort consisted of three pairs of female monozygotic twins, all aged roughly 18 to 30 years. CD4+ and CD8+ T cell populations were isolated with positive isolation kits from Invitrogen. The receptor library was made with 5' RACE. Reads for this sample came from an Illumina HiSeq 2000. Template switching added a universal primer binding site, and the final cDNA carried a unique molecular identifier that allowed TCR cDNA molecules to be counted accurately. Specific primers in the conserved constant-segment region were used to synthesize first-strand cDNA for TCR alpha and beta chains. To control for contamination, every cDNA library was double barcoded, receiving both a SMART-Mk sample barcode and Illumina barcodes. TruSeq adapter sequences along with Illumina sample barcodes were introduced in two successive PCR steps. Sequencing of the TCR alpha and beta cDNA libraries was done on the Illumina HiSeq platform using custom primers. The paper's processing steps were these. MiGEC processed the raw reads to extract unique molecular identifiers, while MiXCR was used to determine the CDR3 positions. Recombination models were inferred per individual with the repgenHMM and IGoR tools using an EM algorithm. The analysis of shared clonotypes was done with the tcR package in R, with sharing normalized by the product of cloneset sizes. To study raw recombination without the effects of thymic and clonal selection, out-of-frame nonproductive sequences were analyzed. TCRdb trimmed public reads at Q25 via fastp, called clones via MiXCR and kept in-frame beta chains. Identical CDR3 protein sequences are pooled into one entry, listed with their most common genes and DNA. TCRdb, not the authors, supplied the V and J calls. The sample table holds approximately 550,000 distinct CDR3 sequences, of which about 22% were seen once. Approximately 0.48% of the sample lies in the top ten.

These data were likewise used in another study, on yellow fever vaccine responses in identical twins. The second study also describes: According to the authors, the vaccine-induced T cell response in identical twins seemed to be partly convergent and partly specific to each individual. The study precisely tracked vaccine-responding T cell clones in identical twins.

This receptor chain uses TRBV7-2 and TRBJ1-2, with 7 bases in between that match TRBD1. Sample: CD4+ T cells sorted from blood. The clonotype was recovered from a woman between 18 and 30 years old in good health. The nucleotide sequence is given as TGTGCCAGCAGCTTAGCTCCGGGACAGTCCTCTGATGGCTACACCTTC. It specifies CASSLAPGQSSDGYTF. The variable domain in full, with residues beyond the CDR3 obtained from the reference TRBV7-2 and TRBJ1-2 genes, is GAGVSQSPSNKVTEKGKDVELRCDPISGHTALYWYRQSLGQGLEFLIYFQGNSAPDKSGLPSDRFSAERTGGSVSTLTIQRTQQEDSAVYLCASSLAPGQSSDGYTFGSGTRLTVV.